Sequencing of this TCR beta chain was carried out in a study of T cell changes during pregnancy in multiple sclerosis (dated by TCRdb to about 2019). With regard to the full study: Changes in the T cell repertoire over the course of pregnancy were examined in this study in women with multiple sclerosis.

The method behind the library was the immunoSEQ multiplex PCR assay. In its TCRdb copy, this immuneACCESS table keeps in-frame sequences only and misses some clones. Where compared with another copy, unresolved V genes explain less than half of these, and the others have no known cause. This sample comprises 50,000 to 75,000 clones, 75% to 95% of them detected only once. The ten largest clones capture approximately 1.4% of the sample. Measured from the cysteine to the phenylalanine, the CDR3 is 15 residues long. The entry retains the CDR3 DNA only, 45 bases that are in frame from base 1. Germline trimming amounts to 1 base on V and 10 bases on J, with 12 as the count of junction bases outside the gene matches. CDR1 and CDR2 (SGHRS, YFSETQ) derive from the germline V gene. Note on this clone: The antigen it recognizes is unknown. No much larger clone exists at a distance of one base, and base qualities are not known.

The sample here was peripheral blood, taken after pregnancy. The chain is encoded by TRBV5-1 joined to TRBJ2-5; the central 8 bases match TRBD1. This clonotype was obtained from a female donor in good health, enrolled as a control in a pregnancy study. The CDR3 in this case is CASSLQRQGPGDQYF. The bases read TGCGCCAGCAGCTTGCAGAGACAGGGGCCCGGCGACCAGTACTTC.